This T cell receptor (beta chain) was retrieved from a study of response to subunit inactivated influenza vaccine. Study results and caveats: Authors suggested that a seasonal influenza vaccination recruits few new T cells each time.

Deletions cut 6 bases from V and 4 bases from J, with 8 bases between. Germline assignment: CDR1 ENHRY and CDR2 SYGVKD. The CDR3 sequence is 12 residues long. TCRdb redid the calling of the RT-PCR reads with MiXCR, one entry per CDR3 protein. Here the sample spans roughly 760,000 distinct CDR3 sequences, 21% being singletons. Concerning this clonotype itself: Its antigen is not known.

This sequence was found in a man aged 50 to 60 who received an inactivated influenza vaccine. The sample here was PBMCs from blood, taken more than 4 days after vaccination. This chain joins TRBV10-3 and TRBJ2-3, with a weak D call TRBD2 (5 bases). This CDR3 reads CAIRREADTQYF. CDR3 DNA sequence: TGTGCCATCAGACGGGAAGCAGATACGCAGTATTTT.